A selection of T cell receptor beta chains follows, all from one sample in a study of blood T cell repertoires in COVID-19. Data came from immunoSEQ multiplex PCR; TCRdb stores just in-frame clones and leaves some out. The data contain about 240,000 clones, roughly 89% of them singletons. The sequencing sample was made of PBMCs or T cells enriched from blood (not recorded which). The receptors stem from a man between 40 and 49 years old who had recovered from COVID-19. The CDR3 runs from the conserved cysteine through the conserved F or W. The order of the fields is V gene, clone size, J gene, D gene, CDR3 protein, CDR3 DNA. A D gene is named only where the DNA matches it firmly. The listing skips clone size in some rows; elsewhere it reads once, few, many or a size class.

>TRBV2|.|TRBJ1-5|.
CASSGPRGASNQPQHF
TGTGCCAGCAGTGGTCCGCGGGGGGCTAGCAATCAGCCCCAGCATTTT
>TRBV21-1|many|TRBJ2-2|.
CASVLLNLTGELFF
TGTGCCAGCGTACTCTTGAATCTTACCGGGGAGCTGTTTTTT
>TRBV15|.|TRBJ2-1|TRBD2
CATSRESGRYNEQFF
TGTGCCACCAGCAGAGAGAGCGGGAGATACAATGAGCAGTTCTTC
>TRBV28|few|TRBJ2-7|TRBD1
CASSFWSDRALSYEQYF
TGTGCCAGCAGTTTCTGGTCGGACAGGGCCCTATCCTACGAGCAGTACTTC
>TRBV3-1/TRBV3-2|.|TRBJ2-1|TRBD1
CASSQGGTGSYNEQFF
TGTGCCAGCAGCCAAGGCGGGACAGGGTCCTACAATGAGCAGTTCTTC
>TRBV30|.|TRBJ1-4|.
CAWGGPFATNEKLFF
TGTGCCTGGGGTGGGCCGTTTGCAACTAATGAAAAACTGTTTTTT
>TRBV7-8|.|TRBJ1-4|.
CASQPRISNEKLFF
TGTGCCAGCCAACCCAGGATTAGTAATGAAAAACTGTTTTTT
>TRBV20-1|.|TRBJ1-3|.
CSASRAGNTIYF
TGCAGTGCTAGTCGTGCTGGAAACACCATATATTTT
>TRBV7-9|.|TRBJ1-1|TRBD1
CASSLVQGTTEAFF
TGTGCCAGCAGCTTAGTACAGGGGACCACTGAAGCTTTCTTT
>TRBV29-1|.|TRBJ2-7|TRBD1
CSVERDRDEQYF
TGCAGCGTTGAGCGGGACAGGGACGAGCAGTACTTC
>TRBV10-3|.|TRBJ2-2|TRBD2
CAISEPAGKNTGELFF
TGTGCCATCAGTGAACCAGCGGGGAAGAACACCGGGGAGCTGTTTTTT